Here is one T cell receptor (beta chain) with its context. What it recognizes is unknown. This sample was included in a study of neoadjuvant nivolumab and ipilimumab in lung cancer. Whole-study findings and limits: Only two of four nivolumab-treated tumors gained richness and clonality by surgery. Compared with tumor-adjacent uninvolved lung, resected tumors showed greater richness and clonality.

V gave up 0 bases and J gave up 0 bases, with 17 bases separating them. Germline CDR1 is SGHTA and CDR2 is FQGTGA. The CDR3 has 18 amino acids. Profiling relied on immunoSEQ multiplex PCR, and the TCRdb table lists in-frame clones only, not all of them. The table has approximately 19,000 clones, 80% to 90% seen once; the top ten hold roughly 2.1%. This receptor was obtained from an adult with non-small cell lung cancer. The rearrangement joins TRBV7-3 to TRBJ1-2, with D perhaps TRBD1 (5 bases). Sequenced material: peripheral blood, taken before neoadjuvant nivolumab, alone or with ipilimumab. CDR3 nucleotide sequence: TGTGCCAGCAGCTTAACGAGCCAGGGCCCAGGAGCTAACTATGGCTACACCTTC. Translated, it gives CASSLTSQGPGANYGYTF.